The sample holds many counts of the clone carrying this T cell receptor (beta chain). Its antigen is unidentified. These data come from a study of T cells in Graves' hyperthyroidism and ophthalmopathy. Study-level findings and limits: From stable hyperthyroidism, ophthalmopathy was separated by a 13 V-J model. The model anticipated ophthalmopathy a median around six months pre-onset.

There were TCR beta CDR3 regions amplified from RNA transcripts. First-round RT-PCR targeting the TCR CDR3 was performed with the HTBI primer set. In TCRdb, the multiplex PCR reads were re-called with MiXCR into one record per CDR3 protein. This sample has hundreds of thousands of distinct CDR3 sequences, with over 15% found just once. The authors deemed Graves' hyperthyroidism stable absent ophthalmopathy progression within 18 months. Based on clinical symptoms, serum thyroxine and TRAb, thyroid ultrasound and orbital computed tomography, diagnoses were reached. Sequencing used blood. The clonotype originates from a woman aged 18-35 years with Graves' hyperthyroidism.

The CDR3 sequence is CASSLPGGEQYF. The CDR3 region has the DNA TGCGCCAGCAGCTTGCCGGGGGGTGAGCAGTACTTC. The chain links TRBV5-1 to TRBJ2-7; 7 bases align to TRBD2. The CDR3 spans 12 residues. CDR1 and CDR2 (germline): SGHRS, YFSETQ. The junction had 2 bases not matched to a gene; V was cut back by 1 base and J by 7 bases.